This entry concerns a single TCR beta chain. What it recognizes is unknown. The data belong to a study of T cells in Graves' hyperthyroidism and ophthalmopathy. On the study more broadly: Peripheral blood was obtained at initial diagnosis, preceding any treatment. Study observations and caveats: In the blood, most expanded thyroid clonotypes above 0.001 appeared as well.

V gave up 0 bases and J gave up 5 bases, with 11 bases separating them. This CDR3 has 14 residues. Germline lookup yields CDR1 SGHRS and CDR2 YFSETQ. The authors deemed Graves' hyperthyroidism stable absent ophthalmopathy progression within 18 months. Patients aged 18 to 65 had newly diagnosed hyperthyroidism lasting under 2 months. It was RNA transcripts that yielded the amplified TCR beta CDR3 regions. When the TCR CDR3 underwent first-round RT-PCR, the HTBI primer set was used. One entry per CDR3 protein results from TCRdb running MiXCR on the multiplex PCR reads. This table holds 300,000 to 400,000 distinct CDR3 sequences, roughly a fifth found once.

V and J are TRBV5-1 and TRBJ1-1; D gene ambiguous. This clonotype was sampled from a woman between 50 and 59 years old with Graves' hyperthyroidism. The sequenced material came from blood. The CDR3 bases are TGCGCCAGCAGCTTGGGTTGGAGGAGGACTGAAGCTTTCTTT. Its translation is CASSLGWRRTEAFF.